This TCR beta chain was sequenced during a study of T-cell memory formation after mild COVID-19. Across the whole study: Clusters were largely donor specific.

The CDR3 is 15 amino acids. Germline assignment: CDR1 SGHTA and CDR2 FQGTGA. V lost 3 bases, J lost 2 bases, and 14 bases lay in between. Study observations and caveats: Pre-infection memory showed some responding clones, and this suggested that cross-reactive memory joined. CD8+ contracting clones occupied EMRA, while CD4+ ones occupied mainly CM and EM.

Comment on this clonotype: Its antigen is currently unknown.

Constant-segment primers were used for 5'RACE, and the resulting TCR alpha and TCR beta cDNA libraries carried sample barcodes and UMIs. TCRdb re-called the 5' RACE reads with MiXCR, one entry per CDR3 protein. The table lists fewer than 600,000 distinct CDR3 sequences, less than 25% of them singletons, with approximately 8.4% in the top ten. Sequences were obtained from PBMCs or a T cell subset sorted from them (not recorded which). The chain has TRBV7-3 and TRBJ2-7, with D perhaps matching TRBD2 (6 bases). The clonotype originates from an adult woman who had mild COVID-19 (a few samples of this study predate the infection). Cell type and time point are not known. The DNA of the CDR3 is TGTGCCAGCAGCTTCTCGGGCGGGGCCCCCTACGAGCAGTACTTC. Protein product: CASSFSGGAPYEQYF.